These 9 T cell receptor beta chains were sequenced from one sample in a study of T cells in Graves' hyperthyroidism and ophthalmopathy. Amplified regions were TCR beta CDR3 sequences from RNA transcripts. During a first-round RT-PCR of the TCR CDR3, the HTBI primer set was used. MiXCR was run by TCRdb on the multiplex PCR reads, yielding one entry per CDR3 protein. Found here are around 620,000 distinct CDR3 sequences, 12% to 15% of them singletons; the top ten hold less than 9%. What was sequenced was blood. These receptors originate from a woman younger than 35 with Graves' ophthalmopathy.

This clonotype was seen repeatedly, ten times or more. The genes are TRBV3-1 and TRBJ2-3, with 13 bases identical to TRBD2. Germline CDR1 and CDR2: LGHDT and YNNKEL (reference sequence). Trimming cost V 3 bases and J 4 bases; bases outside gene matches: 7. CDR3 length: 17 residues. CDR3 in DNA: TGTGCCAGCAGCCACGAGGGGACTAGCGGGGTCCCAGATACGCAGTATTTT. Protein product: CASSHEGTSGVPDTQYF.

This clonotype was seen ten or more times. V and J are TRBV29-1 and TRBJ2-1; 11 nucleotides agree with TRBD2. Germline trimming cut 0 bases from V and 3 bases from J; bases unmatched to any gene: 1. Germline assignment: CDR1 SQVTM and CDR2 ANQGSEA. The CDR3 sequence is 15 residues long. CDR3 amino acids: CSVEDGLAGYNEQFF. The CDR3 region has the DNA TGCAGCGTTGAAGATGGACTAGCGGGCTACAATGAGCAGTTCTTC.

This clonotype has at least ten counts. The chain employs TRBV28 and TRBJ2-5, with no clear D. V was shortened by 2 bases and J by 4 bases, with 14 bases between the two germline ends. Per germline, CDR1 MDHEN and CDR2 SYDVKM. CDR3 length: 15 residues. The CDR3: CASSLRWGYRETQYF. In nucleotides, the CDR3 is TGTGCCAGCAGTTTACGGTGGGGTTACCGAGAGACCCAGTACTTC. The full variable domain, with the rest looked up from reference TRBV28 and TRBJ2-5, is DVKVTQSSRYLVKRTGEKVFLECVQDMDHENMFWYRQDPGLGLRLIYFSYDVKMKEKGDIPEGYSVSREKKERFSLILESASTNQTSMYLCASSLRWGYRETQYFGPGTRLLVL.

The chain recombines TRBV28 with TRBJ1-1; D is perhaps TRBD1 (5 bases). Trimming took 2 bases from V and 5 from J, leaving 12 bases between them. Germline CDR1 is MDHEN and CDR2 is SYDVKM. The CDR3 consists of 14 residues. The CDR3 region is CASSLLDRTTEAFF. For the CDR3, the DNA is TGTGCCAGCAGTTTACTTGACAGAACTACTGAAGCTTTCTTT.

This clonotype was counted only a few times. The J gene is TRBJ2-1, the V gene TRBV6-1; perhaps TRBD1 as D (6 bases). The CDR3 extends over 14 amino acids. Germline V lookup: CDR1 MNHNS, CDR2 SASEGT. Trimming removed 5 bases from V and 4 bases from J, with 12 bases in between. The CDR3 nucleotides read TGTGCCAGCAGTTATAACCAGGGGTACAATGAGCAGTTCTTC. It translates to CASSYNQGYNEQFF.

This clonotype was recorded many times. CDR3 sequence: CASSLGGTSGSTQYF. The CDR3 nucleotides read TGTGCCAGCAGCTTAGGAGGGACTAGCGGGAGTACGCAGTATTTT. J is TRBJ2-3 and V is TRBV11-2, with TRBD2 matching 14 bases. CDR3 length: 15 residues. CDR1 is SGHAT and CDR2 is FQNNGV in the germline V gene. J was trimmed by 8 bases and V by 1 base; bases with no gene match: 2. Together with reference TRBV11-2 and TRBJ2-3, the CDR3 gives the full variable domain: EAGVAQSPRYKIIEKRQSVAFWCNPISGHATLYWYQQILGQGPKLLIQFQNNGVVDDSQLPKDRFSAERLKGVDSTLKIQPAKLEDSAVYLCASSLGGTSGSTQYFGPGTRLTVL.

This clonotype was recorded many times. This sequence joins TRBV7-8 and TRBJ2-1, with 10 bases fitting TRBD2. The length of the CDR3 is 19 residues. Looked up from germline, CDR1 is SGHVS and CDR2 is FQNEAQ. V shed 0 bases, J shed 3 bases, and the junction held 11 bases outside the gene matches. The CDR3 loop is CASSLARILLAGGYNEQFF. The CDR3 DNA is TGTGCCAGCAGCTTAGCGCGAATTTTGTTAGCGGGAGGCTACAATGAGCAGTTCTTC.

This clonotype was detected a few times. This sequence joins TRBV6-4 and TRBJ2-6, with D hard to call. The length of the CDR3 is 17 residues. CDR1 MRHNA and CDR2 SNTAGT come from the germline V gene. V lost 5 bases and J lost 2, with 16 bases in between. The CDR3 coding sequence is TGTGCCAGCAGTCCGGGTCCGTCCTATGCTGGGGCCAACGTCCTGACTTTC. Amino acid sequence: CASSPGPSYAGANVLTF.

This clonotype was seen repeatedly, ten times or more. The chain combines TRBV7-3 with TRBJ1-1; TRBD1 is a possible D gene (6 bases). Between the trimmed V and J ends, which lost 1 base and 4 bases, there was a span of 7 bases. This CDR3 is built from 13 residues. Germline-derived CDR1 and CDR2 are SGHTA and FQGTGA. The CDR3 sequence is CASSLKGGTEAFF. The CDR3 DNA reads TGTGCCAGCAGCTTAAAAGGGGGCACTGAAGCTTTCTTT.